This is a list of T cell receptor beta chains from one sample in a study of Ad26.COV2.S vaccination and SARS-CoV-2 variants. Clones were sequenced by immunoSEQ multiplex PCR, and TCRdb holds only the in-frame ones, with some missing. This sample yields about 350,000 clones, of which about 89% are seen a single time; around 4.5% belongs to the top ten. This sample comprised peripheral blood, obtained in a trial of Ad26.COV2.S vaccine versus placebo. The source is a person between 18 and 59 years old who received the Ad26.COV2.S COVID-19 vaccine or a placebo. Each CDR3 is given without its conserved first and last residue.

v_call cdr3_aa
TRBV5-1 ASSAGTSGSLSRQY
TRBV5-1 ASSRQGRQETQY
TRBV12-3/TRBV12-4 ASSSSYGYT
TRBV28 ASSPTGVFFETQY
TRBV2 ASSERGGSLYNEQF
TRBV5-4 ASSSQGGLRSYEQY
TRBV30 AWSGTSGSTDTQY
TRBV5-1 ASSPRDRAEVNTEAF
TRBV5-6 ASSLGTGGTYEQY
TRBV23-1 ASRSILGVGTYEQY
TRBV29-1 SVETGTGFKDTQY
TRBV14 ASSQTGRITEAF
TRBV9 ASSVGGIPNEAF
TRBV7-3 ASAEPCSGNTIY
TRBV11-2 ASANYEQY
TRBV9 ASSVLPTMNTEAF
TRBV18 ASSPLETGKANTEAF
TRBV6-2/TRBV6-3 ASSHTLPGSSTDTQY
TRBV13 ASSSNTLPGLEWWGNEQF
TRBV5-6 ASSQLPGLASEQY
TRBV19 ASSTPGGELF
TRBV9 ASSSHSDEQY
TRBV14 ASSQQLAGGPNSYNEQF
TRBV9 ASSVGFSGRANEQF
TRBV5-4 ASSLAGSYEQY
TRBV6-5 ASSRGSPLH
TRBV11-2 ASSQSWGYGYT
TRBV28 ASSLSSMSYEQY
TRBV7-8 ASSTMGHEQY
TRBV7-6 ASSLGGGTSYEQY
TRBV30 AWSAMGGAYNEQF
TRBV9 ASSVAGAGGTDTQY
TRBV29-1 SVEMPTAETQY
TRBV5-4 ASRQGGYGYT
TRBV7-3 ASSPELRPTGELF
TRBV28 ASSSVDRPEAF
TRBV9 ASSTQGVSGNTIY
TRBV5-6 ASSLNWRSSYNEQF
TRBV7-9 ASSSGLAGGPTDTQY
TRBV5-1 ASSPTGWSTGELF
TRBV29-1 SGQDPHYGYT
TRBV13 ASSLEASGRAGSYEQY
TRBV5-4 ASSLGLAGVPGSMDTQY
TRBV5-1 ASSLYPGQGAYGELF
TRBV6-5 ASSPGQGTEAF
TRBV11-2 ASSPFRDSLNTEAF
TRBV19 ASSISNGYEQY
TRBV15 ATSRARGTYNEQF
TRBV7-2 ASSRRTEGYT
TRBV12-3/TRBV12-4 ASRSGQNTEAF
TRBV2 ASQVAGAYEQY
TRBV7-8 ASSRNTMGQLNTEAF
TRBV4-1 ASSQDRNRYPAGELF
TRBV5-1 ASSLTAGLYEQY
TRBV5-1 ASSLSGASSYEQY
TRBV7-9 ASSFFLYGYT
TRBV6-6 ASSRTSGGESSYEQY